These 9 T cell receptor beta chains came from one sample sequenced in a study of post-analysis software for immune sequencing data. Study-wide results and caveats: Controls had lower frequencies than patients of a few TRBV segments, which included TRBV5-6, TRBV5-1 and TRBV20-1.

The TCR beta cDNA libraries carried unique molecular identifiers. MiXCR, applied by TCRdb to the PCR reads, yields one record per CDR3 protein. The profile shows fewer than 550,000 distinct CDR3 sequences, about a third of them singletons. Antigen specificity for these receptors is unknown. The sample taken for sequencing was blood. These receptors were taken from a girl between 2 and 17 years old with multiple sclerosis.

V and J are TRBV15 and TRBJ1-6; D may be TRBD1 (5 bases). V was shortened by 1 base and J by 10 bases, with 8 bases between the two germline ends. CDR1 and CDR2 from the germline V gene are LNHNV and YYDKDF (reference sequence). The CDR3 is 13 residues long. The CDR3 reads CATSRVWGSPLHF. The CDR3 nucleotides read TGTGCCACCAGCAGAGTATGGGGCTCACCCCTCCACTTT.

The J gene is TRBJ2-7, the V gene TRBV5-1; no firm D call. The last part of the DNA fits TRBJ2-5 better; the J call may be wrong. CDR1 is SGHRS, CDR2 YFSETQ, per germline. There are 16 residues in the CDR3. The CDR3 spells CASSLAQGILGETQYF. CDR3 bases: TGCGCCAGCAGCTTGGCCCAAGGCATCCTCGGCGAGACCCAGTACTTC.

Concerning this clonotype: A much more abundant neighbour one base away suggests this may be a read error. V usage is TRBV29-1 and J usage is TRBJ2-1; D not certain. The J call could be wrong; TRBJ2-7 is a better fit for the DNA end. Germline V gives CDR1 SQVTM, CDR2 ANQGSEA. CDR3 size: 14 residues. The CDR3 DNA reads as TGCAGCGTTGACGTCTCGAGCTCCTACAATGAGCAGTACTTC. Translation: CSVDVSSSYNEQYF.

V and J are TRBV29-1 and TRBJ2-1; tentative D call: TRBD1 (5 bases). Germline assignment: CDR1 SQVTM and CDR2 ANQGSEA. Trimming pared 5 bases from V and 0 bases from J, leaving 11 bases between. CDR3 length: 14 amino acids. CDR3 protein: CSVTVTVSYNEQFF. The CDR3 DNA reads TGCAGCGTTACCGTGACAGTCTCCTACAATGAGCAGTTCTTC.

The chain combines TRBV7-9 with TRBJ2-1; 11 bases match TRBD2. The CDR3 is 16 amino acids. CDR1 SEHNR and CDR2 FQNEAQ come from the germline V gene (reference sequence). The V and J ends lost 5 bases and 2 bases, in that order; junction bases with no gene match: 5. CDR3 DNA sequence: TGTGCCAGCAGCCCTATTAGCGGGGGGGCCTACAATGAGCAGTTCTTC. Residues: CASSPISGGAYNEQFF.

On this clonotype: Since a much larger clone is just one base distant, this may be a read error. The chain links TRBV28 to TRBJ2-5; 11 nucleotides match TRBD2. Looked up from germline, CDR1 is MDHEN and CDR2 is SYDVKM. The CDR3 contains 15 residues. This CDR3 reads CASSLGTSGRETLYF. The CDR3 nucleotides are TGTGCCAGCAGTTTGGGGACTAGCGGTAGGGAGACCCTGTACTTC.

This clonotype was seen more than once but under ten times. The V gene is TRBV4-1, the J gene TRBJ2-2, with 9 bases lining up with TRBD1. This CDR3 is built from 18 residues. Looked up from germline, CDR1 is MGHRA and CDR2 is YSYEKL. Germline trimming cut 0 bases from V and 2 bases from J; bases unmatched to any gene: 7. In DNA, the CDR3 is TGCGCCAGCAGCCAAGATAGGACAGGGGTGTATAACACCGGGGAGCTGTTTTTT. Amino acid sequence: CASSQDRTGVYNTGELFF.

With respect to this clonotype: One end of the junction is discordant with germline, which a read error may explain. The CDR3 here is CASGQGGETDTQYF. For the CDR3, the DNA is TGCGCCAGCGGCCAAGGCGGGGAAACAGATACGCAGTATTTT. The chain links TRBV4-1 to TRBJ2-3, with TRBD2 as a possible D gene (6 bases). Per germline, CDR1 MGHRA and CDR2 YSYEKL. This CDR3 contains 14 residues.

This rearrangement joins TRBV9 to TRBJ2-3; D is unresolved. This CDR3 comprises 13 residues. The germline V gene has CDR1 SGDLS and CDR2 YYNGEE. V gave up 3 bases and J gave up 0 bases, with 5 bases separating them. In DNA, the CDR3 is TGTGCCAGCAGCGAGTACAGCACAGATACGCAGTATTTT. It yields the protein CASSEYSTDTQYF.